Listed below are T cell receptor beta chains from one sample, sequenced in a study of blood T cell repertoires in COVID-19. Clones were read by immunoSEQ multiplex PCR, and TCRdb kept only the in-frame ones, dropping some. Among roughly 280,000 clones listed, under 90% were seen once. The specimen was peripheral blood. The source of these receptors is a man between 50 and 59 years old with acute or convalescent COVID-19. The CDR3 runs from the conserved cysteine through the conserved F or W. The D gene is left open where the match is weak. The size entry is marked missing in some rows and otherwise reads once, few, many or a size class.

DNA,CDR3,size,D,V,J
TGCGCCAGCAGCCAACGGGACATCTCAACTAATGAAAAACTGTTTTTT,CASSQRDISTNEKLFF,once,NA,TRBV4-1,TRBJ1-4
TGCGCCAGCAGCTTGCGGAGCGGGGACATCTCGAACACCGGGGAGCTGTTTTTT,CASSLRSGDISNTGELFF,NA,NA,TRBV5-1,TRBJ2-2
TGTGCCAGCAGTGAAGGGGGCGTGCCACGCCCCCACTTT,CASSEGGVPRPHF,NA,NA,TRBV6-1,TRBJ1-6
TGTGCCAGCAGCTTGGGAGGGGGTTTCAATGAGCAGTTCTTC,CASSLGGGFNEQFF,few,NA,TRBV5-4,TRBJ2-1
TGCGCCAGCACCTCGACGGGGACAGTCTACGAGCAGTACTTC,CASTSTGTVYEQYF,once,TRBD1,TRBV5-1,TRBJ2-7
TGTGCCAGCAGTTTGCAGGACAGAATACAGTATTTT,CASSLQDRIQYF,NA,NA,TRBV12-3/TRBV12-4,TRBJ2-3
TGTGCCAGCTCAAGGGACAGGGCCCTCACAGATACGCAGTATTTT,CASSRDRALTDTQYF,NA,TRBD1,TRBV18,TRBJ2-3
TGTGCCAGCAGCCCCGGCCACGGACAGGGGGCGACGTCCGGAGTCCCGAAGACCCAGTACTTC,CASSPGHGQGATSGVPKTQYF,NA,TRBD1,TRBV4-2,TRBJ2-5
TGTGCCAGCAGCCCAGACGATGGGGGAGGGAATCAGCCCCAGCATTTT,CASSPDDGGGNQPQHF,NA,NA,TRBV7-8,TRBJ1-5
TGCAGTGCTAGTGTTATGGGGGCGCCAAGTTCCGAGCAGTACTTC,CSASVMGAPSSEQYF,NA,NA,TRBV20-1,TRBJ2-7
TGTGCCTGGAGTTGGGGGCTAGCAGCAGAGACCCAGTACTTC,CAWSWGLAAETQYF,NA,NA,TRBV30,TRBJ2-5
TGTGCCAGCAGCCCCAGGGGGCGGGATGAGACCCAGTACTTC,CASSPRGRDETQYF,NA,TRBD1,TRBV7-3,TRBJ2-5
TGTGCCAGCAGCTCGGACATGGTCTCTGGAAACACCATATATTTT,CASSSDMVSGNTIYF,NA,NA,TRBV9,TRBJ1-3
TGTGCCAGCTCTTCACCACGGGTGACAGCCTACGAGCAGTACTTC,CASSSPRVTAYEQYF,NA,NA,TRBV18,TRBJ2-7
TGTGCCAGCAGCTTCAAGAGCCAAGAGACCCAGTACTTC,CASSFKSQETQYF,NA,NA,TRBV7-2,TRBJ2-5
TGTGCCAGTAGTATAGACAAAAACTACGAGCAGTACTTC,CASSIDKNYEQYF,NA,NA,TRBV19,TRBJ2-7
TGTGCCAGCAGCAACAGGGAATTAGTCTTTGTTGGCAATCAGCCCCAGCATTTT,CASSNRELVFVGNQPQHF,NA,NA,TRBV21-1,TRBJ1-5
TGTGCCAGCTCACCCTCCGGGACAGGGGCGGGAAATGAAAAACTGTTTTTT,CASSPSGTGAGNEKLFF,NA,TRBD1,TRBV18,TRBJ1-4
TGTGCCAGCAGTTACCAAGGGGGGACTATGAACACTGAAGCTTTCTTT,CASSYQGGTMNTEAFF,NA,NA,TRBV6-5,TRBJ1-1
TGTGCCAGCAGTTCTACCAACACAGATACGCAGTATTTT,CASSSTNTDTQYF,NA,NA,TRBV27,TRBJ2-3
TGTGCCAGTAGTCGTAGCGGGGGAAACAATGAGCAGTTCTTC,CASSRSGGNNEQFF,few,TRBD2,TRBV19,TRBJ2-1
TGTGCCACCAGCAGAGACGTGGACAGGACTTACGAGCAGTACTTC,CATSRDVDRTYEQYF,NA,TRBD1,TRBV15,TRBJ2-7
TGTGCCAGTAGTCCTGGGCTAGTCAGGGGGCTTCTCTATGGCTACACCTTC,CASSPGLVRGLLYGYTF,NA,TRBD1,TRBV19,TRBJ1-2
TGTGCCAGTAGTATGGGGACAGGGAGGAACACCTTC,CASSMGTGRNTF,NA,TRBD1,TRBV19,TRBJ1-2
TGTGCCAGTAGAACCGGGAAACTAAACACCGGGGAGCTGTTTTTT,CASRTGKLNTGELFF,NA,NA,TRBV6-5,TRBJ2-2
TGTGCCAGCGGCCCACAGGGGCTGGGGCAGTTCTTC,CASGPQGLGQFF,NA,TRBD1,TRBV12-3/TRBV12-4,TRBJ2-1
TGTGCCAGCAGCCAAGTACCCAGCTCTGGGGCCAACGTCCTGACTTTC,CASSQVPSSGANVLTF,NA,NA,TRBV3-1/TRBV3-2,TRBJ2-6
TGCGCCAGCAGCGTTAGCGGGGGGGCCAGTACGGAGACCCAGTACTTC,CASSVSGGASTETQYF,NA,TRBD2,TRBV5-1,TRBJ2-5
TGTGCCAGCAGCCCTGATGGGGCCGTCTCGGGAAAACTGTTTTTT,CASSPDGAVSGKLFF,many,NA,TRBV7-8,TRBJ1-4
TGTGCCTGGAGTGAGAAAAGGGGGCCCCAGCATTTT,CAWSEKRGPQHF,NA,NA,TRBV30,TRBJ1-5
TGTGCCAGCAGCGTAGCTGACAGTCAGAAATACGAGCAGTACTTC,CASSVADSQKYEQYF,NA,NA,TRBV9,TRBJ2-7
TGTGCCAGCAGCCAATCCAGCGGCAATGAGCAGTTCTTC,CASSQSSGNEQFF,NA,NA,TRBV3-1/TRBV3-2,TRBJ2-1
TGTGCCACCCTCAGGGACAGGGAGCAGTACTTC,CATLRDREQYF,once,TRBD1,TRBV2,TRBJ2-7
TGTGCCAGCAGTGAATATACAGACACTGAAGCTTTCTTT,CASSEYTDTEAFF,NA,NA,TRBV6-1,TRBJ1-1
TGCGCCAGCAGCTTTTCAGGCCCGAGCTCTGGAAACACCATATATTTT,CASSFSGPSSGNTIYF,NA,NA,TRBV5-1,TRBJ1-3
TGTGCCAGCAGTTTGGGGGACAGGACATACACTGAAGCTTTCTTT,CASSLGDRTYTEAFF,NA,TRBD1,TRBV7-9,TRBJ1-1
TGCGCCAGCAGCTCCCAGGGTAACTATGGCTACACCTTC,CASSSQGNYGYTF,NA,NA,TRBV5-1,TRBJ1-2
TGTGCCAGCAGCCAAGGGACAGATAGCAATCAGCCCCAGCATTTT,CASSQGTDSNQPQHF,NA,NA,TRBV3-1/TRBV3-2,TRBJ1-5
TGCGCCAGCAGCCAAGATATTCGGGGAGGGAGAAATTTCTATGGCTACACCTTC,CASSQDIRGGRNFYGYTF,once,NA,TRBV4-1,TRBJ1-2
TGTGCCAGTAGTAGGGAGGTCGGGTTGTATAATTCACCCCTCCACTTT,CASSREVGLYNSPLHF,NA,NA,TRBV19,TRBJ1-6
TGTGCCAGCAGCTCTCTCAATCAGCCCCAGCATTTT,CASSSLNQPQHF,NA,NA,TRBV7-6,TRBJ1-5
TGTGCCTGGACGGACAGGGAGACCCAGTACTTC,CAWTDRETQYF,few,TRBD1,TRBV30,TRBJ2-5
TGTGCCAGCAGCTTCGGGGGGGCCCCGTACGAGCAGTACTTC,CASSFGGAPYEQYF,NA,TRBD2,TRBV7-3,TRBJ2-7
TGTGCCAGCAGTTACAGGGCAGGGCCAGACTATGGCTACACCTTC,CASSYRAGPDYGYTF,NA,NA,TRBV6-5,TRBJ1-2
TGTGCCACCAGCGGAGGGACAGGGATGGATAACTATGGCTACACCTTC,CATSGGTGMDNYGYTF,once,TRBD1,TRBV15,TRBJ1-2
TGCGCCAGCAGCTTAGGGACAGACGACGGGAAACTGTTTTTT,CASSLGTDDGKLFF,once,TRBD1,TRBV5-1,TRBJ1-4